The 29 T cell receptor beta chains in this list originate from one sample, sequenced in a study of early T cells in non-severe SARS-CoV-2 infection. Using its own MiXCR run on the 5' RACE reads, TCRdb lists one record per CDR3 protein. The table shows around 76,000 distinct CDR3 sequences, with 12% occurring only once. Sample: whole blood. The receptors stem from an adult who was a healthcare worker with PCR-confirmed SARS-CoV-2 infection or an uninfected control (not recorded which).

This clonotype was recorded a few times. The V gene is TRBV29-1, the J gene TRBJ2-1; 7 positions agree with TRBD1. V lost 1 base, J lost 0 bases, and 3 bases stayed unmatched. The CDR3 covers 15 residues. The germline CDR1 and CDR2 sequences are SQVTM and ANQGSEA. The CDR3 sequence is CSVEGQGVSYNEQFF. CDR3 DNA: TGCAGCGTTGAAGGACAGGGTGTCTCCTACAATGAGCAGTTCTTC.

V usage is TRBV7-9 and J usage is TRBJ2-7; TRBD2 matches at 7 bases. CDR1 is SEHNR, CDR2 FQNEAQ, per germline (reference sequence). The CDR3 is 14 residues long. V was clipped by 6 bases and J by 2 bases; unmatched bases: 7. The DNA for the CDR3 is TGTGCCAGCAGGACCGGGACTAACACCTACGAGCAGTACTTC. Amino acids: CASRTGTNTYEQYF. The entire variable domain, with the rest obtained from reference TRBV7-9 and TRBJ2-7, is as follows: DTGVSQNPRHKITKRGQNVTFRCDPISEHNRLYWYRQTLGQGPEFLTYFQNEAQLEKSRLLSDRFSAERPKGSFSTLEIQRTEQGDSAMYLCASRTGTNTYEQYFGPGTRLTVT.

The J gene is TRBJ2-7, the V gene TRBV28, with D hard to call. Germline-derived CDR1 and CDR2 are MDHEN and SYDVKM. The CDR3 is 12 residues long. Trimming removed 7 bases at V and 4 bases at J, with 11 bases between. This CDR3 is CASKRDRYEQYF. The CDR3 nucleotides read TGTGCCAGCAAAAGGGATAGATACGAGCAGTACTTC.

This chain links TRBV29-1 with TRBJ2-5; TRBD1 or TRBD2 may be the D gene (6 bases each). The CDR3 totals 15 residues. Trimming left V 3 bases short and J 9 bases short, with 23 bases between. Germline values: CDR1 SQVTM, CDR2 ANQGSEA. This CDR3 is CSVDGGHRDLGAQYF. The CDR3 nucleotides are TGCAGCGTTGACGGGGGACACCGGGACCTAGGGGCCCAGTACTTC.

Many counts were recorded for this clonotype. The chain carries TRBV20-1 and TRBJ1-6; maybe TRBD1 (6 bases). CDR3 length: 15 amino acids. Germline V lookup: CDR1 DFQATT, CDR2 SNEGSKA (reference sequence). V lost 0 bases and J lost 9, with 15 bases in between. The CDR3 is CSARDRQGRSSPLHF. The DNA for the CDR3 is TGCAGTGCTAGAGATCGGCAGGGGAGGAGTTCACCCCTCCACTTT.

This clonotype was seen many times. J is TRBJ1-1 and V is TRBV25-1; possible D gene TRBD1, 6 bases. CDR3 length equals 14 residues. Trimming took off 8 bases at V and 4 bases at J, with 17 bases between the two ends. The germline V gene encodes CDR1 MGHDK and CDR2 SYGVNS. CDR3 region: CASYGRGMATEAFF. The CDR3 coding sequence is TGTGCCAGCTACGGTAGGGGGATGGCCACTGAAGCTTTCTTT.

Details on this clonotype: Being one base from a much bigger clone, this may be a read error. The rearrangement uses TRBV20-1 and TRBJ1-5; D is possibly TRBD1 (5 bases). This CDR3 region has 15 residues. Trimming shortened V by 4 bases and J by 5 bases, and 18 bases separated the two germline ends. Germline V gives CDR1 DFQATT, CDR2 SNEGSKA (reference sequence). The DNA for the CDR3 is TGCAGTGCTAACCCGTGGGAGGGGAGGGATCAGCCCCAGCATTTT. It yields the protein CSANPWEGRDQPQHF.

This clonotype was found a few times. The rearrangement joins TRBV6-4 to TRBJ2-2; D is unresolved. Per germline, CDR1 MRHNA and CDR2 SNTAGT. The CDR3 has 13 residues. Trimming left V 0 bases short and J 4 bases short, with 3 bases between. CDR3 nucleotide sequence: TGTGCCAGCAGTGACTCGGGCACCGGGGAGCTGTTTTTT. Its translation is CASSDSGTGELFF.

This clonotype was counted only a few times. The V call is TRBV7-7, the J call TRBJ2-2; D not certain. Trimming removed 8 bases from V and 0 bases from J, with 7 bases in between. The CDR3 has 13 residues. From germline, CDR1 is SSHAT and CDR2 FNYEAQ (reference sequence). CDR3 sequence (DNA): TGTGCCAGCCGCCCCACGAACACCGGGGAGCTGTTTTTT. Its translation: CASRPTNTGELFF.

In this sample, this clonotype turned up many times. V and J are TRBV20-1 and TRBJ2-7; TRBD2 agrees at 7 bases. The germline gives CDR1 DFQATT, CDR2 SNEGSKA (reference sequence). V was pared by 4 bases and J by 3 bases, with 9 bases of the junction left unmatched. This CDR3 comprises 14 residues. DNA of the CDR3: TGCAGTGCTATGACTAGCCCCGGGTTCTACGAGCAGTACTTC. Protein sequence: CSAMTSPGFYEQYF.

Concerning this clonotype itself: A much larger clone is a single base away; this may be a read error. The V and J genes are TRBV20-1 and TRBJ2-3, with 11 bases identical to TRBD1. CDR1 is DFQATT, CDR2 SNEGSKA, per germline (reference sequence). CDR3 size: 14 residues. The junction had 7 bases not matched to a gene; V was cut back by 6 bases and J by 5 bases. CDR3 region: CSAPVDRGQDTQYF. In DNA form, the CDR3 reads TGCAGTGCCCCCGTGGACAGGGGGCAAGATACGCAGTATTTT.

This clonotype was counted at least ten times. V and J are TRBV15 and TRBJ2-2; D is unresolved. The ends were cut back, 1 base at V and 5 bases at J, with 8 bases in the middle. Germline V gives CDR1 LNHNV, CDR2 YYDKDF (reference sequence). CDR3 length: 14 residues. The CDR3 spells CATSRVVGTGELFF. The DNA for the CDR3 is TGTGCCACCAGCAGAGTGGTCGGGACCGGGGAGCTGTTTTTT.

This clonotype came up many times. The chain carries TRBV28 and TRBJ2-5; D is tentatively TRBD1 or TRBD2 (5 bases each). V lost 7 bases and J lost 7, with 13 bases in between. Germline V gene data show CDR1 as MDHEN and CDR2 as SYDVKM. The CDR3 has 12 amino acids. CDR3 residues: CASTRDGRTQYF. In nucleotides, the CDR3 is TGTGCCAGCACCCGGGACGGACGGACCCAGTACTTC.

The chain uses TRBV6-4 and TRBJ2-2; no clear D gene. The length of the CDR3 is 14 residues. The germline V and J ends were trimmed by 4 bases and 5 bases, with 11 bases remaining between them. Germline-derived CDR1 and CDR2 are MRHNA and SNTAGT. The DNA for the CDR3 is TGTGCCAGCAGTGGGGGATCGGAGACCGGGGAGCTGTTTTTT. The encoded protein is CASSGGSETGELFF.

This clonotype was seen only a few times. CDR3 loop: CASSLMASGASTDTQYF. CDR3 in DNA: TGCGCCAGCAGCTTGATGGCTAGCGGGGCCTCCACAGATACGCAGTATTTT. The V and J genes are TRBV5-1 and TRBJ2-3; 9 bases align to TRBD2. The V gene end was trimmed by 1 base and the J gene end by 2 bases; junction bases not matched to a gene: 8. The CDR3 runs 17 residues. Germline CDR1 is SGHRS and CDR2 is YFSETQ.

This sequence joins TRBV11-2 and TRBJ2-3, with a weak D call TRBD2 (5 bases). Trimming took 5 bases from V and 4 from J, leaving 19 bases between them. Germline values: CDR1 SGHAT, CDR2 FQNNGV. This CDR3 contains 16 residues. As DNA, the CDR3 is TGTGCCAGCAGCCCGGTCATGGGTGGGAGTCCAGATACGCAGTATTTT. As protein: CASSPVMGGSPDTQYF.

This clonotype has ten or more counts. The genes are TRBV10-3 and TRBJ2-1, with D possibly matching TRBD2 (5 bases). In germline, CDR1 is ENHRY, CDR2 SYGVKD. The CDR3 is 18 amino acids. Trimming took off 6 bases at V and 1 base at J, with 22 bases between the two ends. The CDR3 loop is CAISGSSSLGGSYNEQFF. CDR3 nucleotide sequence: TGTGCCATCAGCGGATCATCTAGTCTAGGCGGGTCCTACAATGAGCAGTTCTTC.

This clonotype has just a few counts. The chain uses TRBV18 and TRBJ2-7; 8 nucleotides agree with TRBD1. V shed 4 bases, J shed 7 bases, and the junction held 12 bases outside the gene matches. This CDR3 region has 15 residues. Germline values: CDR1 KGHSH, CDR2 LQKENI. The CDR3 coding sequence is TGTGCCAGCTCACAAGGCGGGACAGGCTCTGAAGAGCAGTACTTC. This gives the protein CASSQGGTGSEEQYF.

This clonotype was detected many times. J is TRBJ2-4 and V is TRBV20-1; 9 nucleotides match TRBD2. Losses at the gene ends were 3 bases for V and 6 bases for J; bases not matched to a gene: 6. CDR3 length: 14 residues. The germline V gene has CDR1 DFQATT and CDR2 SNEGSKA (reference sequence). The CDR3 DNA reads TGCAGTGCTAGGGCTAGCGGGAAGAGAAACATTCAGTACTTC. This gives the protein CSARASGKRNIQYF.

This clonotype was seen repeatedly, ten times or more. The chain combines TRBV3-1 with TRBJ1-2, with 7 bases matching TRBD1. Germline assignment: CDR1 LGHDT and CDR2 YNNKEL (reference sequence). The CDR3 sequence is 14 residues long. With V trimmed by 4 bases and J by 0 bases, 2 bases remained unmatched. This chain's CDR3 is CASSLGTANYGYTF. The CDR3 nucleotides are TGTGCCAGCAGCCTTGGGACAGCTAACTATGGCTACACCTTC.

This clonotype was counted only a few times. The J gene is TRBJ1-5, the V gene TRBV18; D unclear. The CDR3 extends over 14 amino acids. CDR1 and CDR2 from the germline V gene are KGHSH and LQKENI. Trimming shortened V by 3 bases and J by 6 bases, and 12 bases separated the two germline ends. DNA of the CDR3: TGTGCCAGCTCACCTATCCAAGAACGTCAGCCCCAGCATTTT. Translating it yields CASSPIQERQPQHF. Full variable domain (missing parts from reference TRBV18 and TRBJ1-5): NAGVMQNPRHLVRRRGQEARLRCSPMKGHSHVYWYRQLPEEGLKFMVYLQKENIIDESGMPKERFSAEFPKEGPSILRIQQVVRGDSAAYFCASSPIQERQPQHFGDGTRLSIL.

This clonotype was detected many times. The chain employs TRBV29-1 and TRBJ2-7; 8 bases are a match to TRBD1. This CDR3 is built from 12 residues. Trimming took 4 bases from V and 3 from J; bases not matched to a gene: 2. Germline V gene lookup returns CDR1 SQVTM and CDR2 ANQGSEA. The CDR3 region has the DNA TGCAGCGTTGGACAGGGGAACTACGAGCAGTACTTC. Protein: CSVGQGNYEQYF.

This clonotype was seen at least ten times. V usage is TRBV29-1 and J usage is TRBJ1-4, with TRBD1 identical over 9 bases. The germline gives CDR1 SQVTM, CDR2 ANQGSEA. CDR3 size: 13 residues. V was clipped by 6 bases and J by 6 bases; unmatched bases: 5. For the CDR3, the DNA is TGCAGCGTGGGACAGGGCAAGCATGAAAAACTGTTTTTT. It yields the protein CSVGQGKHEKLFF.

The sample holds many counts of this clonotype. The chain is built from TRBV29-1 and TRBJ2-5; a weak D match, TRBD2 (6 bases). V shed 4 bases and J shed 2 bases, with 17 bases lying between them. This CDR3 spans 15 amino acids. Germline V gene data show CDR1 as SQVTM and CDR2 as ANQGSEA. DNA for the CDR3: TGCAGCGTTGGTCGATCACGGAGGGATCAAGAGACCCAGTACTTC. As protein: CSVGRSRRDQETQYF.

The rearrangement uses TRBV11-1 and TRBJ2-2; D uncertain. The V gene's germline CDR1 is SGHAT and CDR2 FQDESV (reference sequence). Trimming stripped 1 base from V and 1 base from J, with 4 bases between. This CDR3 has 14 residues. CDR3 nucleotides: TGTGCCAGCAGCTTAGGAGGGAACACCGGGGAGCTGTTTTTT. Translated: CASSLGGNTGELFF.

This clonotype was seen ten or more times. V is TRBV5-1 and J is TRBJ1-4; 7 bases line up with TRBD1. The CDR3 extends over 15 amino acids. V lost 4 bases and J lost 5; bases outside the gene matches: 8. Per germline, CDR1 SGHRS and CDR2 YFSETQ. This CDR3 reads CASSVQGGGNEKLFF. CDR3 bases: TGCGCCAGCAGCGTACAGGGAGGGGGCAATGAAAAACTGTTTTTT.

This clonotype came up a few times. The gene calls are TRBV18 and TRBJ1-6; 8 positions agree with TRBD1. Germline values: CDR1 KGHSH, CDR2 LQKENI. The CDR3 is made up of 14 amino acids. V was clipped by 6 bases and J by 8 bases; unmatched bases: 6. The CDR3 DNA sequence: TGTGCCAGCTCTCAGGACAGGGAGCATTCACCCCTCCACTTT. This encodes CASSQDREHSPLHF.

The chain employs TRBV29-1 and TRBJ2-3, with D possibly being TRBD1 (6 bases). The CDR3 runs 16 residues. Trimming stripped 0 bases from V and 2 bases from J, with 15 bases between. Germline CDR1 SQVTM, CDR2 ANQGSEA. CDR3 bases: TGCAGCGTTGAAGAGAGGGGGTATCTTGTCACAGATACGCAGTATTTT. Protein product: CSVEERGYLVTDTQYF.

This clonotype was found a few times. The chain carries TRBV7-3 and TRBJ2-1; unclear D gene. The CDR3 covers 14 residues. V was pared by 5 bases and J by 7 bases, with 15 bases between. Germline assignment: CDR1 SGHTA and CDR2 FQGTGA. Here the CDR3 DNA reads TGTGCCAGCAGCGATCGGACCGTACGGAATGAGCAGTTCTTC. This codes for CASSDRTVRNEQFF.